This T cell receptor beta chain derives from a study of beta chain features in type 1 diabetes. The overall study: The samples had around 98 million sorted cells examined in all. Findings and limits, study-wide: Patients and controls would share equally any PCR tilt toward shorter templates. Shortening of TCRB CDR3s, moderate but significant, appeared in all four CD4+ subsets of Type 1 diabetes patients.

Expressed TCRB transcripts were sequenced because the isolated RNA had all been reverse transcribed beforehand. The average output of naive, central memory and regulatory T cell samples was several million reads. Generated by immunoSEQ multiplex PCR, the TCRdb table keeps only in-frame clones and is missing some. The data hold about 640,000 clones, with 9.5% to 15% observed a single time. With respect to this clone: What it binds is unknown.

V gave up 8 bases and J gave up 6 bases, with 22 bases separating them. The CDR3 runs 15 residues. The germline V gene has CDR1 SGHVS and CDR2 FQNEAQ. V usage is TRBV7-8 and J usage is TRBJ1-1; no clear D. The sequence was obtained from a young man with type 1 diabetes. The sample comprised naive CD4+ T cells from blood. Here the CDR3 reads CASGSSLGAGPEAFF. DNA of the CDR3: TGTGCCAGCGGCTCCTCACTGGGAGCCGGCCCTGAAGCTTTCTTT.